The text below deals with one T cell receptor beta chain. Its antigen is unidentified. In the CD4+ fraction, cells were divided into CD45RA+ naive and CD45RA-negative memory subsets. The data were obtained in a study of shared clonotypes between healthy human individuals. Study-wide context: CD4 naive and CD4 memory each took three plates per donor, while CD8 naive took two and CD8 memory one.

Broader study findings: Enrolling few donors narrowed the genetic and exposure-history diversity that was represented.

The CDR3 contains 15 residues. Looked up from germline, CDR1 is MNHEY and CDR2 is SVGAGI. The J segment lost 2 bases and the V segment lost 6 bases, leaving 4 bases of the junction unmatched. The table came from immunoSEQ multiplex PCR; TCRdb's copy has only in-frame clones and leaves some out. Here the sample spans 2 million or so clones, roughly 95% being singletons. Material for sequencing was naive CD4+ T cells sorted from blood. The subset is: CD45RA+ positively selected. The receptor's source is a man aged 18-30 years in good health. The chain recombines TRBV6-5 with TRBJ2-6; 7 bases map to TRBD1. This CDR3 is CASRPDRAGANVLTF. The CDR3 DNA reads as TGTGCCAGCAGGCCCGACAGGGCTGGGGCCAACGTCCTGACTTTC.